These 20 T cell receptor beta chains came from one sample sequenced in a study of blood T cell repertoires in COVID-19. Here immunoSEQ multiplex PCR was the method, and the copy in TCRdb shows in-frame clones only, minus some. The table lists 400,000 to 450,000 clones, roughly 89% of them singletons. Sequencing was carried out using peripheral blood. The receptors come from a woman in her thirties with active or convalescent COVID-19.

The rearrangement links TRBV28 to TRBJ2-5; D is ambiguous. The CDR3 spans 16 residues. V lost 4 bases to trimming and J lost 2 bases, with 17 bases between them. Germline loops: CDR1 MDHEN, CDR2 SYDVKM. CDR3 DNA: TGTGCCAGCAGTTCCCCCGCGGCGGCCCTACAAGAGACCCAGTACTTC. It encodes CASSSPAAALQETQYF.

The chain has TRBV11-2 and TRBJ2-7; TRBD1 is a possible D gene (6 bases). This CDR3 contains 14 residues. V was pared by 5 bases and J by 0 bases, with 11 bases between. Germline V gives CDR1 SGHAT, CDR2 FQNNGV. CDR3 sequence reads: CASSPDRNSYEQYF. DNA of the CDR3: TGTGCCAGCAGCCCTGACAGGAACTCCTACGAGCAGTACTTC.

The chain combines TRBV6-1 with TRBJ2-1, with TRBD2 matching over 13 bases. The CDR3 totals 17 residues. In germline, CDR1 is MNHNS, CDR2 SASEGT. The V and J ends lost 3 bases and 4 bases, in that order; junction bases with no gene match: 6. DNA for the CDR3: TGTGCCAGCAGTGACCCGGGACTAGCGGGGTCTTACAATGAGCAGTTCTTC. This encodes CASSDPGLAGSYNEQFF.

The rearrangement joins TRBV3-1 (or the pseudogene TRBV3-2) to TRBJ1-4, with 9 bases identical to TRBD1. The V and J ends lost 3 bases and 5 bases, in that order; junction bases with no gene match: 4. Per germline, CDR1 LGHDT and CDR2 YNNKEL (reference sequence). The CDR3 spans 15 residues. DNA of the CDR3: TGTGCCAGCAGCCAGGCGACAGGGGGAAATGAAAAACTGTTTTTT. Protein product: CASSQATGGNEKLFF.

The rearrangement joins TRBV19 to TRBJ1-5; tentatively, D is TRBD1 (5 bases). Trimming left V 2 bases short and J 4 bases short, with 9 bases between. This CDR3 is 14 amino acids long. Germline CDR1 and CDR2: LNHDA and SQIVND (reference sequence). The CDR3 reads CASSIQGRNQPQHF. DNA of the CDR3: TGTGCCAGTAGTATACAGGGAAGAAATCAGCCCCAGCATTTT.

This chain connects TRBV9 to TRBJ2-1; D call uncertain. Trimming took 7 bases from V and 8 from J, leaving 22 bases between them. Germline V lookup: CDR1 SGDLS, CDR2 YYNGEE. The CDR3 covers 15 residues. CDR3 amino acids: CASAAEWMGGYEQFF. Written as DNA, the CDR3 is TGTGCCAGCGCGGCGGAGTGGATGGGTGGATATGAGCAGTTCTTC. Together with reference TRBV9 and TRBJ2-1, the CDR3 gives the full variable domain: DSGVTQTPKHLITATGQRVTLRCSPRSGDLSVYWYQQSLDQGLQFLIQYYNGEERAKGNILERFSAQQFPDLHSELNLSSLELGDSALYFCASAAEWMGGYEQFFGPGTRLTVL.

CDR3 DNA sequence: TGTGCCACCGGAAGGGGAAATGAGCAGTTCTTC. Its protein is CATGRGNEQFF. The chain joins TRBV24-1 to TRBJ2-1; D is possibly TRBD1 (5 bases). There are 11 residues in the CDR3. Germline assignment: CDR1 KGHDR and CDR2 SFDVKD. With 9 bases removed from V and 7 bases from J, the gap between germline ends came to 9 bases.

The chain joins TRBV24-1 to TRBJ2-3, with D perhaps TRBD2 (6 bases). The germline CDR1 and CDR2 sequences are KGHDR and SFDVKD. V gave up 2 bases and J gave up 11 bases, with 10 bases separating them. The CDR3 is 12 residues long. This CDR3 is CATSDSAGRQYF. CDR3 DNA: TGTGCCACCAGTGATTCCGCGGGGCGGCAGTATTTT.

This clone occurred a few times. The J gene is TRBJ2-3, the V gene TRBV19; TRBD2 matches at 11 bases. With V trimmed by 1 base and J by 3 bases, 3 bases remained unmatched. This CDR3 comprises 16 residues. Per germline, CDR1 LNHDA and CDR2 SQIVND (reference sequence). CDR3 protein: CASSIGLAGLTDTQYF. The CDR3 DNA reads TGTGCCAGTAGTATAGGACTAGCGGGGCTAACAGATACGCAGTATTTT.

The V gene is TRBV18, the J gene TRBJ2-5, with D tentatively TRBD2 (6 bases). Germline V gene sequence: CDR1 KGHSH, CDR2 LQKENI. Trimming shortened V by 1 base and J by 2 bases, and 14 bases separated the two germline ends. CDR3 size: 16 residues. The CDR3 nucleotides read TGTGCCAGCTCACCACTCGGGGGTGGTGGTCAAGAGACCCAGTACTTC. Protein sequence: CASSPLGGGGQETQYF.

This clone has just one count. The chain carries TRBV19 and TRBJ2-2; 9 bases agree with TRBD1. CDR1 and CDR2 (germline): LNHDA, SQIVND (reference sequence). J gave up 3 bases and V 5 bases, and 10 bases lay outside the gene matches. The CDR3 consists of 17 residues. The CDR3 sequence is CASSPGTGKVDTGELFF. DNA of the CDR3: TGTGCCAGTAGTCCAGGGACAGGGAAAGTCGACACCGGGGAGCTGTTTTTT.

The chain uses TRBV6-5 and TRBJ1-1; D remains unclear. This CDR3 comprises 14 residues. In germline, CDR1 is MNHEY, CDR2 SVGAGI. With 2 bases removed from V and 4 bases from J, the gap between germline ends came to 11 bases. CDR3 bases: TGTGCCAGCAGTTACCGGGGTTTTGGCACTGAAGCTTTCTTT. Amino acids: CASSYRGFGTEAFF.

This clone was observed a single time. The J gene is TRBJ1-5, the V gene TRBV6-1, with D uncertain. The germline V and J ends were trimmed by 2 bases and 11 bases, with 13 bases remaining between them. The CDR3 extends over 13 amino acids. Germline V gene data show CDR1 as MNHNS and CDR2 as SASEGT. CDR3 sequence: CASSEQGGRTQHF. In nucleotides, the CDR3 is TGTGCCAGCAGTGAACAAGGCGGCCGGACCCAGCATTTT.

The chain has TRBV7-2 and TRBJ2-1; 9 positions match TRBD2. The germline V gene encodes CDR1 SGHTA and CDR2 FQGNSA. V gave up 6 bases and J gave up 5 bases; unmatched junction bases: 11. There are 16 residues in the CDR3. As DNA, the CDR3 is TGTGCCAGCAGGAGAAGGTTAGCGGGGGCAAACAATGAGCAGTTCTTC. As protein: CASRRRLAGANNEQFF.

The chain uses TRBV6-5 and TRBJ2-3; the match to TRBD2 covers 9 bases. V dropped 6 bases and J dropped 1; count of bases not matched to a gene: 5. Germline V gene data show CDR1 as MNHEY and CDR2 as SVGAGI. The CDR3 is 15 amino acids. The CDR3 region is CASRLAGAGTDTQYF. The CDR3 DNA follows: TGTGCCAGCAGATTAGCGGGAGCTGGCACAGATACGCAGTATTTT.

The V and J genes are TRBV5-1 and TRBJ2-1; tentatively, D is TRBD2 (6 bases). V was trimmed by 6 bases and J by 0 bases, leaving 16 bases between them. Germline CDR1 reads SGHRS; CDR2 reads YFSETQ. CDR3 length equals 16 residues. CDR3 in DNA: TGCGCCAGCACCGAACCGTCCGGGGGCTCCTACAATGAGCAGTTCTTC. Its protein is CASTEPSGGSYNEQFF.

This clone was recorded only once. Other DNA sequences of this sample code for an identical CDR3. V is TRBV5-4 and J is TRBJ2-6, with D possibly being TRBD1 (6 bases). Per the germline V gene, CDR1 is SGHNT and CDR2 is YYREEE (reference sequence). With 2 bases removed from V and 0 bases from J, the gap between germline ends came to 9 bases. This CDR3 contains 16 residues. The CDR3 DNA follows: TGTGCCAGCAGCTTAGGACAGAGCTCTGGGGCCAACGTCCTGACTTTC. Its protein product is CASSLGQSSGANVLTF.

The chain carries TRBV7-6 and TRBJ1-4; 9 bases fit TRBD1. This CDR3 comprises 15 residues. Germline trimming cut 5 bases from V and 4 bases from J; bases unmatched to any gene: 5. Germline lookup yields CDR1 SGHVS and CDR2 FNYEAQ. CDR3 coding DNA: TGTGCCAGCAGCAAAAACAGGGGGCTTAATGAAAAACTGTTTTTT. Encoded protein: CASSKNRGLNEKLFF.

This chain uses TRBV5-1 with TRBJ2-3; 7 nucleotides line up with TRBD1. CDR1 and CDR2 from the germline V gene are SGHRS and YFSETQ. The ends lost 7 bases at V and 0 bases at J; junction bases unmatched: 2. This CDR3 contains 13 residues. The CDR3 spells CASGQASTDTQYF. The DNA of the CDR3 is TGCGCCAGCGGACAGGCTAGCACAGATACGCAGTATTTT. Full variable domain (outside the CDR3, taken from reference TRBV5-1 and TRBJ2-3): KAGVTQTPRYLIKTRGQQVTLSCSPISGHRSVSWYQQTPGQGLQFLFEYFSETQRNKGNFPGRFSGRQFSNSRSEMNVSTLELGDSALYLCASGQASTDTQYFGPGTRLTVL.

V gene TRBV3-1 (or the pseudogene TRBV3-2) combines with J gene TRBJ2-7; D is possibly TRBD2 (5 bases). Germline V gives CDR1 LGHDT, CDR2 YNNKEL (reference sequence). The CDR3 is made up of 15 amino acids. Trimming shortened V by 6 bases and J by 4 bases, and 19 bases separated the two germline ends. CDR3 loop: CASSLRRELPYEQYF. CDR3 in DNA: TGTGCCAGCAGTCTGCGCCGGGAACTCCCTTACGAGCAGTACTTC.